A single sample is the source of the 17 T cell receptor beta chains below, sequenced in a study of shared clonotypes between healthy human individuals. This table comes from immunoSEQ multiplex PCR, and its TCRdb copy is limited to in-frame clones, with some not included. The sample contains over a million clones, roughly 96% of which appear only once. The sequenced material came from naive CD4+ T cells sorted from blood. Subset given: CD45RA+ positively selected. These receptors came from a man younger than 40 in good health.

With respect to this clone: Other nucleotide sequences in the sample specify the same CDR3. V and J are TRBV5-1 and TRBJ1-1, with 7 bases identical to TRBD1. Germline V lookup: CDR1 SGHRS, CDR2 YFSETQ. V shed 3 bases, J shed 0 bases, and the junction held 2 bases outside the gene matches. The length of the CDR3 is 14 residues. CDR3 in amino acids: CASSWGQMNTEAFF. As DNA, the CDR3 is TGCGCCAGCAGCTGGGGACAGATGAACACTGAAGCTTTCTTT. The full variable domain, its missing parts supplied by reference TRBV5-1 and TRBJ1-1, is KAGVTQTPRYLIKTRGQQVTLSCSPISGHRSVSWYQQTPGQGLQFLFEYFSETQRNKGNFPGRFSGRQFSNSRSEMNVSTLELGDSALYLCASSWGQMNTEAFFGQGTRLTVV.

This chain joins TRBV19 and TRBJ2-6; 8 bases are a match to TRBD1. The CDR3 is 17 residues long. Germline values: CDR1 LNHDA, CDR2 SQIVND (reference sequence). J was trimmed by 0 bases and V by 8 bases; bases with no gene match: 9. The CDR3 here is CASGTQGALSGANVLTF. CDR3 in DNA: TGTGCCAGTGGGACGCAGGGGGCCCTCTCTGGGGCCAACGTCCTGACTTTC.

This chain joins TRBV28 and TRBJ2-2; TRBD1 matches 7 bases. The length of the CDR3 is 15 residues. Germline CDR1 and CDR2: MDHEN and SYDVKM. V lost 3 bases, J lost 5 bases, and 6 bases stayed unmatched. The CDR3 DNA reads as TGTGCCAGCAGTTTTTTTTCAGGGGGAACCGGGGAGCTGTTTTTT. It yields the protein CASSFFSGGTGELFF.

This rearrangement joins TRBV7-8 to TRBJ2-5, with TRBD2 as a possible D gene (6 bases). This CDR3 has 17 amino acids. With 1 base removed from V and 1 base from J, the gap between germline ends came to 16 bases. CDR1 is SGHVS, CDR2 FQNEAQ, per germline. The CDR3, as DNA: TGTGCCAGCAGCTTAGGGCACGGGAGACACGGCCAAGAGACCCAGTACTTC. This codes for CASSLGHGRHGQETQYF.

This clone has just one count. In DNA, the CDR3 is TGTGCCAGCAGCCCTCAGGGGGGGCGACGCACCGGGGAGCTGTTTTTT. Amino acid sequence: CASSPQGGRRTGELFF. The rearrangement links TRBV9 to TRBJ2-2, with D perhaps TRBD1 or TRBD2 (7 bases each). V lost 4 bases to trimming and J lost 4 bases, with 17 bases between them. CDR1 is SGDLS, CDR2 YYNGEE, per germline. This CDR3 has 16 amino acids.

A word on this clone: The sample carries other DNA sequences with the same CDR3. The chain uses TRBV9 and TRBJ2-3; 11 positions agree with TRBD2. Per germline, CDR1 SGDLS and CDR2 YYNGEE. The CDR3 covers 16 residues. The ends lost 1 base at V and 0 bases at J; junction bases unmatched: 1. This CDR3 is CASSVLAGGSTDTQYF. The CDR3 bases are TGTGCCAGCAGCGTATTAGCGGGAGGGAGCACAGATACGCAGTATTTT.

V and J are TRBV18 and TRBJ2-1; TRBD2 agrees at 8 bases. Per the germline V gene, CDR1 is KGHSH and CDR2 is LQKENI. The CDR3 sequence is 15 residues long. Losses at the gene ends were 5 bases for V and 2 bases for J; bases not matched to a gene: 5. In DNA form, the CDR3 reads TGTGCCAGCTCAGTACCGGGACTAGCCTACAATGAGCAGTTCTTC. This encodes CASSVPGLAYNEQFF.

The chain couples TRBV5-8 to TRBJ2-1, with 10 bases lining up with TRBD1. The CDR3 has 17 residues. With 4 bases clipped from V and 7 bases from J, the junction kept 14 bases outside the gene matches. The V gene's germline CDR1 is SGHTS and CDR2 YDEGEE. The DNA for the CDR3 is TGTGCCAGCAGCATTCTGACAGGGGGCTTTTCTTGGAATGAGCAGTTCTTC. This gives the protein CASSILTGGFSWNEQFF.

This rearrangement joins TRBV4-2 to TRBJ2-2; D unclear. Looked up from germline, CDR1 is LGHNA and CDR2 is YNFKEQ. This CDR3 has 16 residues. Trimming cost V 1 base and J 7 bases, with 16 bases left between them. The CDR3 DNA reads as TGTGCCAGCAGCCAAGTCCCACGGACGGTGAACGGGGAGCTGTTTTTT. Translating it yields CASSQVPRTVNGELFF.

This sequence joins TRBV5-8 and TRBJ1-5; unclear D gene. The CDR3 runs to 16 residues. Germline loops: CDR1 SGHTS, CDR2 YDEGEE. V was clipped by 9 bases and J by 0 bases, with 19 bases between them. The CDR3 DNA is TGTGCCACCGAGTTTATCATGTCGTATAGCAATCAGCCCCAGCATTTT. Its protein is CATEFIMSYSNQPQHF.

The chain is built from TRBV28 and TRBJ1-3, with D hard to call. Germline loops: CDR1 MDHEN, CDR2 SYDVKM. CDR3 size: 11 residues. Trimming stripped 3 bases from V and 13 bases from J, with 10 bases between. In DNA, the CDR3 is TGTGCCAGCAGTTTGGTCGGGGTTATATATTTT. Its translation is CASSLVGVIYF.

The chain carries TRBV7-9 and TRBJ1-1; TRBD1 aligns across 7 bases. Trimming at V came to 8 bases and at J to 4 bases, leaving 13 bases not matched to a gene. This CDR3 has 15 residues. Germline CDR1 is SEHNR and CDR2 is FQNEAQ (reference sequence). The CDR3 protein is CASGPGGQSPTEAFF. The CDR3 DNA reads as TGTGCCAGCGGCCCCGGGGGACAGTCTCCCACTGAAGCTTTCTTT.

Notes on this clone: The sample holds other DNA sequences that translate to the same CDR3. The chain has TRBV7-9 and TRBJ2-7, with 9 bases lining up with TRBD1. V trimming: 4 bases; J trimming: 3 bases; junction bases outside the gene matches: 4. CDR1 SEHNR and CDR2 FQNEAQ come from the germline V gene (reference sequence). The CDR3 sequence is 14 residues long. The CDR3 is CASSSGQGFYEQYF. DNA of the CDR3: TGTGCCAGCAGCTCGGGACAGGGATTCTACGAGCAGTACTTC. The whole variable domain, remainder taken from reference TRBV7-9 and TRBJ2-7, is DTGVSQNPRHKITKRGQNVTFRCDPISEHNRLYWYRQTLGQGPEFLTYFQNEAQLEKSRLLSDRFSAERPKGSFSTLEIQRTEQGDSAMYLCASSSGQGFYEQYFGPGTRLTVT.

This chain uses TRBV11-2 with TRBJ2-2; 11 nucleotides align to TRBD2. CDR1 and CDR2 (germline): SGHAT, FQNNGV. This CDR3 comprises 17 residues. Trimming took 0 bases from V and 1 from J; bases not matched to a gene: 1. The CDR3: CASSLELAGVNTGELFF. The CDR3 DNA is TGTGCCAGCAGCTTAGAACTAGCGGGGGTGAACACCGGGGAGCTGTTTTTT.

This chain links TRBV18 with TRBJ2-7; 8 bases are a match to TRBD1. V trimming: 2 bases; J trimming: 0 bases; junction bases outside the gene matches: 6. Looked up from germline, CDR1 is KGHSH and CDR2 is LQKENI. The CDR3 is 16 amino acids. The CDR3 reads CASSPMAGQASYEQYF. Written as DNA, the CDR3 is TGTGCCAGCTCACCAATGGCGGGACAGGCCTCCTACGAGCAGTACTTC.

This clone was observed once. The chain recombines TRBV30 with TRBJ2-1; 11 bases agree with TRBD2. The length of the CDR3 is 15 residues. After removal of 2 bases from V and 6 bases from J, the junction contained 6 bases not matched to a gene. CDR1 and CDR2 (germline): GTSNPN, SVGIG (reference sequence). CDR3 region: CAWSLGLAEVNEQFF. In DNA, the CDR3 is TGTGCCTGGAGTCTGGGACTAGCGGAGGTCAATGAGCAGTTCTTC.

For the CDR3, the DNA is TGCGCCAGCAGCCGTGGGTTACAGGTGGGCGAGCAGTACTTC. Translation: CASSRGLQVGEQYF. The chain is built from TRBV5-1 and TRBJ2-7; weak D call: TRBD1 (5 bases). The germline V gene encodes CDR1 SGHRS and CDR2 YFSETQ. The CDR3 spans 14 residues. V dropped 4 bases and J dropped 6 bases, with 17 bases sitting between them.